These 16 T cell receptor beta chains originate from one sample sequenced in a study of blood T cells in healthy people across ages. The authors ran a second PCR of 7 to 11 cycles using a sample-barcoded 5' primer and a J-beta primer mix. MiXCR, applied by TCRdb to the 5' RACE reads, yields one record per CDR3 protein. The table lists around 650,000 distinct CDR3 sequences, roughly 43% of them singletons. Sequenced sample: blood. The source of these receptors is an elderly man in good health.

This clonotype was detected a few times. The chain recombines TRBV12-3 or TRBV12-4 with TRBJ1-2; D ambiguous. This CDR3 comprises 12 residues. The ends were cut back, 2 bases at V and 4 bases at J, with 5 bases in the middle. CDR3 in DNA: TGTGCCAGCAGTTTACAGACCTATGGCTACACCTTC. Amino acid sequence: CASSLQTYGYTF.

The chain links TRBV5-4 to TRBJ2-7; TRBD2 matches 11 bases. Germline V gives CDR1 SGHNT, CDR2 YYREEE (reference sequence). The CDR3 sequence is 15 residues long. Trimming at V came to 0 bases and at J to 4 bases, leaving 3 bases not matched to a gene. CDR3 nucleotides: TGTGCCAGCAGCTTGGATAGCGGGAGGGTGTACGAGCAGTACTTC. Its translation: CASSLDSGRVYEQYF.

This clonotype was counted ten times or more. The junction departs from germline at one end; a sequencing error may be responsible. This rearrangement joins TRBV5-1 to TRBJ2-5, with D possibly TRBD2 on 5 matching bases. This CDR3 comprises 11 residues. The germline gives CDR1 SGHRS, CDR2 YFSETQ. The CDR3: CASSLAGEQYF. The CDR3 DNA follows: TGTGCCAGCAGCCTAGCTGGGGAGCAGTACTTC.

This clonotype turned up a few times. The V and J genes are TRBV20-1 and TRBJ2-4; D is perhaps TRBD1 (5 bases). Trimming removed 4 bases from V and 5 bases from J, with 15 bases in between. Germline CDR1 and CDR2: DFQATT and SNEGSKA (reference sequence). The CDR3 loop spans 14 amino acids. CDR3 sequence: CSATQTVGQNIQYF. DNA for the CDR3: TGCAGTGCTACCCAGACAGTTGGGCAAAACATTCAGTACTTC.

This clonotype was picked up a small number of times. This rearrangement joins TRBV4-3 to TRBJ2-7; a weak D match, TRBD1 (6 bases). From germline, CDR1 is LGHNA and CDR2 YSLEER. The CDR3 has 15 amino acids. Deletions cut 3 bases from V and 7 bases from J, with 19 bases between. CDR3: CASSQQQGSNNEQYF. CDR3 DNA: TGCGCCAGCAGCCAGCAGCAGGGGTCCAACAATGAGCAGTACTTC.

The chain recombines TRBV6-2 or TRBV6-3 with TRBJ2-5; D is undetermined. Germline CDR1 and CDR2: MNHEY and SVGEGT. The length of the CDR3 is 13 residues. V lost 6 bases to trimming and J lost 7 bases, with 15 bases between them. DNA for the CDR3: TGTGCCAGCAGCTACATGGGGATGGGGACCCAGTACTTC. It encodes CASSYMGMGTQYF.

This clonotype was counted between two and nine times. The chain has TRBV20-1 and TRBJ2-5; D may be TRBD1 (5 bases). Germline CDR1 is DFQATT and CDR2 is SNEGSKA (reference sequence). V was pared by 6 bases and J by 8 bases, with 25 bases between. The CDR3 is 15 amino acids. CDR3 sequence (DNA): TGCAGTGCCTTAGAAGGGGCCGTAGACCTAATCACCCAGTACTTC. Translation: CSALEGAVDLITQYF.

This clonotype was detected many times. The chain employs TRBV10-3 and TRBJ2-5; D not resolved. Trimming removed 3 bases at V and 5 bases at J, with 7 bases between. Germline CDR1 and CDR2: ENHRY and SYGVKD. The CDR3 runs to 12 residues. The CDR3 region is CAISEDGETQYF. DNA of the CDR3: TGTGCCATCAGTGAAGATGGTGAGACCCAGTACTTC.

A word on this clonotype: At one of its ends the junction is not consistent with the germline gene, which may arise from a read error. The chain is built from TRBV11-2 and TRBJ2-7; 9 bases match TRBD2. Germline loops: CDR1 SGHAT, CDR2 FQNNGV. The length of the CDR3 is 18 residues. The CDR3: CASSLGWGGAGGPYEQYF. The CDR3 bases are TGTGCCAGCAGCTTAGGGTGGGGAGGCGCGGGAGGGCCCTATGAGCAGTACTTC.

For this clonotype: A much larger clone differs by one base, so this may be a read error. The chain is built from TRBV12-3 or TRBV12-4 and TRBJ2-5, with D tentatively TRBD1 (7 bases). Trimming took 5 bases from V and 12 from J, leaving 22 bases between them. CDR3 length: 14 amino acids. For the CDR3, the DNA is TGTGCCAGCAGTATACGGCAGGGGGGATACGAGGAGTACTTC. Its translation is CASSIRQGGYEEYF.

The rearrangement joins TRBV24-1 to TRBJ2-1; 9 bases align to TRBD1. CDR1 is KGHDR, CDR2 SFDVKD, per germline. The CDR3 has 14 amino acids. Losses at the gene ends were 6 bases for V and 9 bases for J; bases not matched to a gene: 8. CDR3 loop: CATSRGQGSSEQFF. CDR3 bases: TGTGCCACCAGTAGGGGACAGGGAAGTAGTGAGCAGTTCTTC.

This clonotype was seen only a few times. This chain connects TRBV20-1 to TRBJ2-1; D might be TRBD1 (5 bases). CDR1 DFQATT and CDR2 SNEGSKA come from the germline V gene (reference sequence). The length of the CDR3 is 15 residues. V was trimmed by 1 base and J by 6 bases, leaving 16 bases between them. CDR3 coding DNA: TGCAGTGCTAGAGCCCCAGGGCCCATGACCAATGAGCAGTTCTTC. Translating gives CSARAPGPMTNEQFF.

This clonotype was recorded at least ten times. V and J are TRBV7-2 and TRBJ2-1, with a weak D call TRBD2 (5 bases). Germline loops: CDR1 SGHTA, CDR2 FQGNSA. The CDR3 is made up of 15 amino acids. The V and J ends lost 1 base and 2 bases respectively, with 9 bases between them. This CDR3 reads CASSLDPAAYNEQFF. CDR3 DNA: TGTGCCAGCAGCTTAGATCCAGCGGCCTACAATGAGCAGTTCTTC.

This clonotype was seen a few times. V usage is TRBV27 and J usage is TRBJ2-4, with D possibly matching TRBD2 (6 bases). Germline CDR1 MNHEY, CDR2 SMNVEV (reference sequence). V lost 5 bases, J lost 7 bases, and 15 bases lay in between. This CDR3 is built from 14 residues. As DNA, the CDR3 is TGTGCCAGCAGTCCTCTGGGGGAGGCGAACATTCAGTACTTC. As protein: CASSPLGEANIQYF.

There are many counts of this clonotype. The gene calls are TRBV4-3 and TRBJ1-2, with no clear D. The CDR3 has 14 amino acids. Germline V gene lookup returns CDR1 LGHNA and CDR2 YSLEER. With 1 base removed from V and 4 bases from J, the gap between germline ends came to 10 bases. This CDR3 is CASSQGTVFYGYTF. The CDR3, as DNA: TGCGCCAGCAGCCAAGGGACGGTATTCTATGGCTACACCTTC.

The rearrangement uses TRBV28 and TRBJ2-5; D might be TRBD1 (5 bases). This CDR3 spans 14 amino acids. Germline V CDR1 and CDR2: MDHEN, SYDVKM. Trimming took off 7 bases at V and 4 bases at J, with 16 bases between the two ends. The CDR3 DNA reads TGTGCCAGCATCGGGCGTGACAGCCCAGAGACCCAGTACTTC. Protein product: CASIGRDSPETQYF. The full variable domain, with the rest looked up from reference TRBV28 and TRBJ2-5, is DVKVTQSSRYLVKRTGEKVFLECVQDMDHENMFWYRQDPGLGLRLIYFSYDVKMKEKGDIPEGYSVSREKKERFSLILESASTNQTSMYLCASIGRDSPETQYFGPGTRLLVL.